This TCR beta chain was identified during a study of post-analysis software for immune sequencing data. This CDR3 contains 14 residues. With 0 bases clipped from V and 6 bases from J, the junction kept 3 bases outside the gene matches. The germline V gene has CDR1 SGHRS and CDR2 YFSETQ. Prepared TCR beta cDNA libraries contained unique molecular identifiers. Roughly 450,000 cDNA molecules were recovered from an input of about 0.9 to 10 million T cells. TCRdb re-called the PCR reads with MiXCR, one entry per CDR3 protein. The sample holds roughly 870,000 distinct CDR3 sequences, roughly 50% seen once. This clonotype has only a few counts. Its cognate antigen is unknown. Study-wide points: Compared against controls, patients with multiple sclerosis displayed significantly lower normalized Chao1 diversity. Same-batch samples co-clustered strongly by F measure. There were five TRBV segments more frequent in patients than controls, and TRBV5-6, TRBV5-1 and TRBV20-1 were among them.

The V and J genes are TRBV5-1 and TRBJ2-1; 7 positions agree with TRBD2. The TCR sequence derives from a girl under 18 with multiple sclerosis. Sequenced: blood. The CDR3 region has the DNA TGCGCCAGCAGCTTGGGCGGGAGTCGCAATGAGCAGTTCTTC. Translated, it gives CASSLGGSRNEQFF. Together with reference TRBV5-1 and TRBJ2-1, the CDR3 gives the full variable domain: KAGVTQTPRYLIKTRGQQVTLSCSPISGHRSVSWYQQTPGQGLQFLFEYFSETQRNKGNFPGRFSGRQFSNSRSEMNVSTLELGDSALYLCASSLGGSRNEQFFGPGTRLTVL.